The sequence of this TCR beta chain was determined in a study of blood T cells in healthy people across ages (dated by TCRdb to 2015 to 2017). A note on the overall study: In model experiments, template switching captured about one uniquely barcoded TCR beta cDNA molecule for every two T cells. Using deep sequencing normalized with unique cDNA molecular identifiers, the study measured how TCR beta repertoire diversity changes with age. The donors were split into four age groups: young (average about 15 years), middle-aged (about 40), aged (roughly 65) and long-lived (over 80). Two additional independent replicas of 1 million unique cDNA reads from the same blood draw were analyzed for two donors (one aged 18 to 29 and one aged 80 or older). To avoid experimental bias, donors of different ages were spread randomly across the sequencing lanes.

Library preparation employed 5' RACE. The sequencing machine was an Illumina HiSeq 2500. A second PCR of roughly 7 to 12 cycles was run with a J-beta primer mix and a sample-barcoded 5' primer. A template-switch 5' adaptor carrying 12 random nucleotides introduced a unique molecular identifier onto each TCR beta cDNA molecule. Each sample yielded at least 3 million CDR3-containing paired-end reads. First-strand cDNA synthesis was performed from all RNA using the Mint cDNA synthesis kit, with priming by a TRBC-specific oligonucleotide. Following uracil-DNA glycosylase treatment, a first 18-cycle PCR with universal primers M1SS and BC2_uni_R was performed on all cDNA. On the study's bioinformatics: Normalization of each sample was performed by random selection of 1 million high-quality reads, each carrying a distinct molecular identifier. Instead of being binned into consensus sequences, reads that shared molecular identifiers were thrown out. CDR3 identification, clonotype clustering and error correction used MiTCR with a Q25 quality threshold and the strictest error-elimination algorithm. A nonparametric unseen species model with Euler transformation was used to estimate a lower bound on total TCR beta diversity. The public reads were reanalyzed by TCRdb: fastp trimming at Q25, MiXCR alignment, in-frame beta chains only. When rows share a CDR3 protein, they turn into one entry using the most common DNA and genes. The V and J calls shown here were made by TCRdb, not taken from the authors' results. The sample table contains 1.5 million to 2 million distinct CDR3 sequences; only one count was recorded for 30% to 35% of them. About 11% of the sample belongs to the ten largest clones.

Including cysteine and phenylalanine, the CDR3 has 15 amino acids. This entry keeps only the CDR3 DNA: 45 bases, framed from base 1. CDR1 and CDR2, per the germline V gene, are SGHRS and YFSETQ. Trimming at the junction amounts to 7 bases on V and 3 bases on J, and the germline ends lie 18 bases apart. This clonotype was seen a few times. This receptor's antigen is unknown. One base away there is no much larger clone; base qualities are not given. Donors were a few dozen systemically healthy Caucasian individuals from Russia aged 6 to 90 years. Around 9.7 milliliters of peripheral blood were collected from each donor into EDTA-treated Vacutainer tubes. Ficoll-Paque density-gradient centrifugation was used to isolate PBMCs, with at least 6.5 million obtained per sample. Total RNA was extracted from PBMCs with Trizol reagent, with at least 5 micrograms obtained per sample. Naive CD45RAhigh/CD27high T cell percentages were measured by flow cytometry on a PBMC aliquot from every donor.

Points the paper makes about the study in general: Compared with the aged group, the long-lived group had more naive CD4+ T cells, fewer expanded clones and increased TCR diversity, suggesting age selection. Observed TCR beta diversity per million T cells fell roughly linearly with age, and a significant reduction was already apparent by age about 38. The percentage of naive T cells measured by flow cytometry correlated strongly with observed TCR beta diversity. Donor CMV infection status was unknown, potentially confounding age-related changes in expanded clonotypes. Bulk unsorted PBMC profiling prevented conclusive comparison of naive and antigen-experienced compartments. Estimates of total diversity from one million sequenced T cells were regarded as lower bounds and underestimates.

The sample taken for sequencing was blood. The chain employs TRBV5-1 and TRBJ2-3; TRBD2 could be the D gene, as 7 bases match. The clonotype originates from a woman aged 30 to 39 in good health. The bases are TGCGCCAGCCGTCCGGGGGGCGCAGGTACAGATACGCAGTATTTT. It translates as CASRPGGAGTDTQYF.